This paragraph reports one TCR beta chain. The data are from a study of T cell repertoires and Cas9 in healthy adults. About the study: SpCas9-reactive CD4 and CD8 T cells were characterized for potency, cytotoxicity and lineage.

After removal of 4 bases from V and 3 bases from J, the junction contained 8 bases not matched to a gene. The CDR3 totals 15 residues. Germline V lookup: CDR1 ENHRY, CDR2 SYGVKD. Method: immunoSEQ multiplex PCR; TCRdb's copy keeps in-frame clones and lacks some. The repertoire includes 11,000 to 15,000 clones, about 91% of them detected once, and less than 2% sits in the top ten. The sequence came from a human donor in good health. The specimen was Tregs (CD4+, CD25+, CD127-, CD137-, CD154-) from PBMCs; culture status not recorded. V gene TRBV10-3 combines with J gene TRBJ1-1; 7 bases align to TRBD1. The chain's CDR3 is CAISASDRPYTEAFF. The DNA for the CDR3 is TGTGCCATCAGTGCCTCGGACAGGCCTTACACTGAAGCTTTCTTT.